These 32 T cell receptor beta chains share one sample of origin, sequenced in a study of cytomegalovirus exposure and HLA in healthy donors. PCR used 60 Vbeta primers and 13 Jbeta primers. Some clones are missing from TCRdb's copy, which holds only in-frame ones; the method was immunoSEQ multiplex PCR. The sample holds 100,000 to 150,000 clones; under 85% are singletons and the top ten take under 6.5%. Sequencing was carried out using PBMCs. The receptors originated from a man aged 18 to 29 in good health and CMV-seropositive.

CDR3 DNA sequence: TGTGCCAGCAGGTTGAGGGGGTCCACCTACGAGCAGTACTTC. Translation gives CASRLRGSTYEQYF. The chain couples TRBV5-5 to TRBJ2-7, with D maybe TRBD1 (6 bases). Deletions cut 5 bases from V and 2 bases from J, with 14 bases between. The germline V gene encodes CDR1 SGHKS and CDR2 YYEKEE (reference sequence). There are 14 residues in the CDR3.

This clone was recorded once. The chain joins TRBV5-4 to TRBJ2-2, with 8 bases matching TRBD1. Germline CDR1 reads SGHNT; CDR2 reads YYREEE (reference sequence). V dropped 0 bases and J dropped 3; count of bases not matched to a gene: 1. The CDR3 sequence is 15 residues long. The CDR3 spells CASSLGQGYTGELFF. CDR3 coding DNA: TGTGCCAGCAGCTTGGGACAGGGGTACACCGGGGAGCTGTTTTTT.

The CDR3 DNA reads as TGTGCCAGCAGTGAATTGAGCGGGAGGGGTCTAGATACGCAGTATTTT. Protein product: CASSELSGRGLDTQYF. The chain couples TRBV6-1 to TRBJ2-3; 10 nucleotides agree with TRBD2. CDR1 and CDR2 from the germline V gene are MNHNS and SASEGT. After removal of 2 bases from V and 5 bases from J, the junction contained 7 bases not matched to a gene. The CDR3 consists of 16 residues.

The chain employs TRBV29-1 and TRBJ2-4; perhaps TRBD1 as D (6 bases). CDR3 length equals 14 residues. With 0 bases removed from V and 12 bases from J, the gap between germline ends came to 18 bases. The V gene's germline CDR1 is SQVTM and CDR2 ANQGSEA. The CDR3 loop reads CSVEDGRLPDSQYF. The CDR3, as DNA: TGCAGCGTTGAAGACGGCAGATTGCCGGACAGTCAGTACTTC. The whole variable domain, remainder taken from reference TRBV29-1 and TRBJ2-4, is SAVISQKPSRDICQRGTSLTIQCQVDSQVTMMFWYRQQPGQSLTLIATANQGSEATYESGFVIDKFPISRPNLTFSTLTVSNMSPEDSSIYLCSVEDGRLPDSQYFGAGTRLSVL.

On this clone itself: The same CDR3 can be traced to other DNA sequences in this sample. The rearrangement uses TRBV5-6 and TRBJ2-1; weak D call: TRBD1 (5 bases). Germline CDR1 SGHDT, CDR2 YYEEEE. V lost 8 bases and J 6 bases, leaving 15 bases between the germline ends. This CDR3 is 13 amino acids long. CDR3 in DNA: TGTGCCAGTAGCCTGGGCAGGGTCAATGAGCAGTTCTTC. Its translation: CASSLGRVNEQFF.

This clone was picked up a small number of times. This sequence joins TRBV6-1 and TRBJ2-7; 7 nucleotides agree with TRBD1. V trimming: 7 bases; J trimming: 4 bases; junction bases outside the gene matches: 13. The CDR3 loop spans 15 amino acids. Germline V lookup: CDR1 MNHNS, CDR2 SASEGT. In nucleotides, the CDR3 is TGTGCCAGCAAACCTAACAGGGGACAGACTTACGAGCAGTACTTC. It yields the protein CASKPNRGQTYEQYF.

The rearrangement uses TRBV6-1 and TRBJ2-1; 7 positions match TRBD1. V shed 10 bases and J 10 bases; nucleotides not matched to a gene: 19. Germline V lookup: CDR1 MNHNS, CDR2 SASEGT. The length of the CDR3 is 15 residues. CDR3 sequence: CATQRRTGSTNEQFF. In nucleotides, the CDR3 is TGTGCCACCCAAAGGCGGACAGGCTCTACCAACGAGCAGTTCTTC.

This chain uses TRBV7-8 with TRBJ1-5, with TRBD1 identical over 7 bases. This CDR3 comprises 14 residues. J gave up 2 bases and V 5 bases, and 3 bases lay outside the gene matches. CDR1 and CDR2 (germline): SGHVS, FQNEAQ. The CDR3 spells CASSLGTGNQPQHF. In DNA, the CDR3 is TGTGCCAGCAGCCTGGGGACAGGCAATCAGCCCCAGCATTTT.

The chain recombines TRBV27 with TRBJ2-1; D is perhaps TRBD1 (6 bases). The CDR3 length is 16 residues. Deletions cut 2 bases from V and 0 bases from J, with 11 bases between. Germline CDR1 MNHEY, CDR2 SMNVEV (reference sequence). CDR3 DNA sequence: TGTGCCAGCAGTTTACGAACAGGGAGCTCCTACAATGAGCAGTTCTTC. Amino acids: CASSLRTGSSYNEQFF.

This sequence joins TRBV5-4 and TRBJ2-3, with 9 bases lining up with TRBD2. The length of the CDR3 is 17 residues. The junction had 11 bases not matched to a gene; V was cut back by 0 bases and J by 6 bases. In germline, CDR1 is SGHNT, CDR2 YYREEE (reference sequence). This chain's CDR3 is CASSLGGAGGLGDTQYF. The CDR3 nucleotides are TGTGCCAGCAGCTTGGGTGGGGCGGGAGGGCTGGGGGATACGCAGTATTTT.

This clone was counted a few times. V and J are TRBV7-8 and TRBJ1-1, with unresolved D. This CDR3 is built from 16 residues. V was cut by 6 bases and J by 3 bases, with 20 bases left in between. Germline assignment: CDR1 SGHVS and CDR2 FQNEAQ. The CDR3 DNA follows: TGTGCCAGCAGTCAAGCGGTGCGGGCTGGGGACACTGAAGCTTTCTTT. This codes for CASSQAVRAGDTEAFF.

About this clone itself: At one end the junction does not follow the germline gene, possibly because of a read error. The identical CDR3 is also encoded by other nucleotide sequences in the sample. Here the CDR3 DNA reads TGTGCTAGCAGCTTGGGACAGGGGGCACAAGAGACCCAGTACTTC. The encoded protein is CASSLGQGAQETQYF. The rearrangement uses TRBV7-7 and TRBJ2-5; 12 bases match TRBD1. This CDR3 is 15 amino acids long. CDR1 is SSHAT and CDR2 is FNYEAQ in the germline V gene (reference sequence).

V is TRBV19 and J is TRBJ1-1, with TRBD1 as a possible D gene (6 bases). The CDR3 sequence is 12 residues long. In germline, CDR1 is LNHDA, CDR2 SQIVND (reference sequence). The germline V and J ends were trimmed by 7 bases and 1 base, with 7 bases remaining between them. CDR3 in amino acids: CASKQGNTEAFF. CDR3 nucleotide sequence: TGTGCCAGTAAACAGGGGAACACTGAAGCTTTCTTT.

The rearrangement links TRBV7-9 to TRBJ2-7; 7 nucleotides line up with TRBD1. Germline V gives CDR1 SEHNR, CDR2 FQNEAQ (reference sequence). This CDR3 comprises 13 residues. J lost 3 bases, V lost 2 bases, and 1 base had no gene match. Here the CDR3 reads CASSLWDSYEQYF. CDR3 DNA sequence: TGTGCCAGCAGCTTATGGGACAGCTACGAGCAGTACTTC.

This chain joins TRBV18 and TRBJ2-7; 7 nucleotides match TRBD1. Trimming at V came to 4 bases and at J to 2 bases, leaving 2 bases not matched to a gene. Germline V CDR1 and CDR2: KGHSH, LQKENI. This CDR3 has 13 amino acids. The CDR3 is CASSRDRTYEQYF. The CDR3 bases are TGTGCCAGCTCACGGGACAGAACCTACGAGCAGTACTTC.

This chain joins TRBV19 and TRBJ1-5, with a possible D match to TRBD1 (6 bases). Trimming pared 6 bases from V and 2 bases from J, leaving 14 bases between. The CDR3 consists of 15 residues. Germline CDR1 LNHDA, CDR2 SQIVND (reference sequence). CDR3 amino acids: CASRTGWGGNQPQHF. In DNA form, the CDR3 reads TGTGCCAGTAGAACAGGGTGGGGTGGCAATCAGCCCCAGCATTTT.

The sample holds a few counts of this clone. The chain joins TRBV28 to TRBJ1-1; maybe TRBD1 (6 bases). The CDR3 covers 15 residues. V was trimmed by 7 bases and J by 9 bases, leaving 24 bases between them. Germline V gives CDR1 MDHEN, CDR2 SYDVKM. In nucleotides, the CDR3 is TGTGCCAGCACCCCTAGCAGGGGTACCCGAGGAAAAGCTTTCTTT. Translating it yields CASTPSRGTRGKAFF.

In this sample, this clone turned up a few times. In DNA form, the CDR3 reads TGTGCCAGCGGGAGGGGGACTGAAGCTTTCTTT. It is translated as CASGRGTEAFF. The chain carries TRBV19 and TRBJ1-1; perhaps TRBD1 as D (6 bases). CDR3 length: 11 amino acids. CDR1 is LNHDA, CDR2 SQIVND, per germline (reference sequence). Trimming removed 9 bases from V and 5 bases from J, with 10 bases in between.

The V call is TRBV10-2, the J call TRBJ1-1; 10 nucleotides agree with TRBD1. Germline V CDR1 and CDR2: WSHSY, SAAADI. This CDR3 is built from 15 residues. J was trimmed by 8 bases and V by 5 bases; bases with no gene match: 11. CDR3 DNA: TGCGCCAGCAGTCTCCGACAGGGGGCCCACGCCGAAGCTTTCTTT. Translation gives CASSLRQGAHAEAFF.

This clone was observed a single time. The J gene is TRBJ2-1, the V gene TRBV25-1, with 7 bases lining up with TRBD1. The germline V gene encodes CDR1 MGHDK and CDR2 SYGVNS. V dropped 4 bases and J dropped 3; count of bases not matched to a gene: 3. This CDR3 spans 14 amino acids. The CDR3 spells CASSGGTVYNEQFF. The CDR3 DNA reads TGTGCCAGCAGTGGGGGGACAGTCTACAATGAGCAGTTCTTC.

The CDR3 sequence is CASSARTGLGQPQHF. In DNA form, the CDR3 reads TGTGCCAGTAGTGCCCGGACAGGGTTAGGGCAGCCCCAGCATTTT. The gene calls are TRBV19 and TRBJ1-5, with TRBD1 matching 8 bases. V was pared by 5 bases and J by 7 bases, with 10 bases of the junction left unmatched. There are 15 residues in the CDR3. Germline CDR1 LNHDA, CDR2 SQIVND (reference sequence).

The chain couples TRBV11-2 to TRBJ1-5; TRBD1 matches 8 bases. Germline trimming cut 2 bases from V and 2 bases from J; bases unmatched to any gene: 5. This CDR3 is built from 16 residues. Germline-derived CDR1 and CDR2 are SGHAT and FQNNGV. DNA of the CDR3: TGTGCCAGCAGCTTACGGACAGGGATGGGCAATCAGCCCCAGCATTTT. Its protein product is CASSLRTGMGNQPQHF.

J is TRBJ2-1 and V is TRBV28; 7 bases fit TRBD2. V lost 5 bases to trimming and J lost 5 bases; unmatched junction nucleotides: 12. Germline V lookup: CDR1 MDHEN, CDR2 SYDVKM. The length of the CDR3 is 16 residues. As DNA, the CDR3 is TGTGCCAGCAGTCCGATGGGAGCGGGAATCAACAATGAGCAGTTCTTC. This translates into CASSPMGAGINNEQFF.

The chain uses TRBV5-3 and TRBJ2-3, with 15 bases matching TRBD2. TRBV5-3 has ORF status, its function being uncertain. V dropped 4 bases and J dropped 0; count of bases not matched to a gene: 12. The CDR3 is 20 amino acids. CDR3 in DNA: TGTGCCAGAAGCCACGGACTAGCGGGGGGGCCGCCTTCAAGCACAGATACGCAGTATTTT. It translates to CARSHGLAGGPPSSTDTQYF.

The rearrangement joins TRBV4-1 to TRBJ2-3; tentative D call: TRBD1 (5 bases). Germline values: CDR1 MGHRA, CDR2 YSYEKL. The ends were cut back, 0 bases at V and 4 bases at J, with 11 bases in the middle. The CDR3 spans 15 residues. The CDR3 protein is CASSQDGASPDTQYF. The DNA of the CDR3 is TGCGCCAGCAGCCAAGATGGGGCGAGTCCAGATACGCAGTATTTT.

The rearrangement uses TRBV6-5 and TRBJ2-1; a possible D gene is TRBD2 (5 bases). V was cut by 0 bases and J by 10 bases, with 16 bases left in between. Germline loops: CDR1 MNHEY, CDR2 SVGAGI. The length of the CDR3 is 15 residues. CDR3 sequence: CASSYSGGGRGEQFF. The CDR3 DNA reads as TGTGCCAGCAGTTACTCAGGAGGAGGCAGAGGGGAGCAGTTCTTC.

V and J are TRBV19 and TRBJ2-5; 8 nucleotides match TRBD1. There are 16 residues in the CDR3. Germline CDR1 and CDR2: LNHDA and SQIVND (reference sequence). The ends lost 3 bases at V and 5 bases at J; junction bases unmatched: 11. Here the CDR3 DNA reads TGTGCCAGTAGTATCTCCCCAGGGGGCGCGGGGGAGACCCAGTACTTC. It codes for CASSISPGGAGETQYF.

The V and J genes are TRBV5-1 and TRBJ1-1; possibly TRBD1 for D (5 bases). Germline values: CDR1 SGHRS, CDR2 YFSETQ. V dropped 4 bases and J dropped 2 bases, with 9 bases sitting between them. The CDR3 contains 13 residues. CDR3 loop: CASSRRGNTEAFF. Here the CDR3 DNA reads TGCGCCAGCAGCCGGAGGGGAAACACTGAAGCTTTCTTT.

The chain recombines TRBV29-1 with TRBJ1-1; D gene ambiguous. Germline CDR1 is SQVTM and CDR2 is ANQGSEA. CDR3 length: 13 amino acids. V lost 2 bases to trimming and J lost 3 bases, with 10 bases between them. CDR3 amino acids: CSVEKERHTEAFF. The CDR3 DNA follows: TGCAGCGTTGAAAAGGAGAGACACACTGAAGCTTTCTTT.

The gene calls are TRBV4-1 and TRBJ2-7; 13 bases are shared with TRBD2. V was clipped by 4 bases and J by 0 bases; unmatched bases: 3. Per the germline V gene, CDR1 is MGHRA and CDR2 is YSYEKL. CDR3 size: 16 residues. CDR3 loop: CASSLRLAGGSYEQYF. The CDR3 DNA sequence: TGCGCCAGCAGCCTCCGACTAGCGGGAGGCTCCTACGAGCAGTACTTC.

In this sample, this clone turned up a few times. The rearrangement uses TRBV2 and TRBJ2-5; D perhaps matches TRBD2 (6 bases). CDR3 length: 15 residues. Per the germline V gene, CDR1 is SNHLY and CDR2 is FYNNEI. The V end was cut by 7 bases, the J end by 5 bases, with 20 bases between. The CDR3 coding sequence is TGTGCCAGCAAAAGGGGAACCGAGGAGGGGGAGACCCAGTACTTC. Residues: CASKRGTEEGETQYF.

This clone was found once. This chain joins TRBV18 and TRBJ2-3, with D perhaps TRBD2 (6 bases). V shed 2 bases and J shed 6 bases, with 12 bases lying between them. The CDR3 covers 14 residues. The V gene's germline CDR1 is KGHSH and CDR2 LQKENI. CDR3 region: CASSPGGPGDTQYF. CDR3 bases: TGTGCCAGCTCACCAGGAGGGCCCGGGGATACGCAGTATTTT.